This T cell receptor (beta chain) was identified in a study of blood T cell repertoires in COVID-19. Study information: COVID-19 samples from acute and convalescent phases originated in the United States, Italy and Spain. T cells, B-cell-depleted T cells, or PBMCs provided the cDNA or gDNA that served as material.

The data were produced by immunoSEQ multiplex PCR, yet TCRdb's version contains in-frame clones alone and is incomplete. The table records tens of thousands of clones, around nine tenths of them present only once. The J segment lost 5 bases and the V segment lost 11 bases, leaving 19 bases of the junction unmatched. Germline V gives CDR1 LGHDT, CDR2 YNNKEL (reference sequence). The CDR3 loop spans 16 amino acids. Sequencing was performed on peripheral blood. V gene TRBV3-1 (or the pseudogene TRBV3-2) combines with J gene TRBJ2-5; TRBD2 agrees at 8 bases. This TCR was recovered from a man aged 45-60 years with acute or convalescent COVID-19. The CDR3, as DNA: TGTGCCCCGCGACTAGCGTTTCTCACTTTTGAGGAGACCCAGTACTTC. Translated: CAPRLAFLTFEETQYF.